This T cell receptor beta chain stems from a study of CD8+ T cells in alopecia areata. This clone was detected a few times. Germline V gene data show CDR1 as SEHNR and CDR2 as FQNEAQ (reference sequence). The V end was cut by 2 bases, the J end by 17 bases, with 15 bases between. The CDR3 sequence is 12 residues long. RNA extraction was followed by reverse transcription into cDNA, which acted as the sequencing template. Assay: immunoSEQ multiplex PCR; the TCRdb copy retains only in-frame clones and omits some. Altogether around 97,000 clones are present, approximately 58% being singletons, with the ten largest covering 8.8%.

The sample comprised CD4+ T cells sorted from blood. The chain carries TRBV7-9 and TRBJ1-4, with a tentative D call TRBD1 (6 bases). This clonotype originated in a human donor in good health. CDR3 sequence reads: CASSLTGTRQFF. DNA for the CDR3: TGTGCCAGCAGCTTAACCGGGACAAGACAATTTTTT. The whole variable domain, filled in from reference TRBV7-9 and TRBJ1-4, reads DTGVSQNPRHKITKRGQNVTFRCDPISEHNRLYWYRQTLGQGPEFLTYFQNEAQLEKSRLLSDRFSAERPKGSFSTLEIQRTEQGDSAMYLCASSLTGTRQFFGSGTQLSVL.